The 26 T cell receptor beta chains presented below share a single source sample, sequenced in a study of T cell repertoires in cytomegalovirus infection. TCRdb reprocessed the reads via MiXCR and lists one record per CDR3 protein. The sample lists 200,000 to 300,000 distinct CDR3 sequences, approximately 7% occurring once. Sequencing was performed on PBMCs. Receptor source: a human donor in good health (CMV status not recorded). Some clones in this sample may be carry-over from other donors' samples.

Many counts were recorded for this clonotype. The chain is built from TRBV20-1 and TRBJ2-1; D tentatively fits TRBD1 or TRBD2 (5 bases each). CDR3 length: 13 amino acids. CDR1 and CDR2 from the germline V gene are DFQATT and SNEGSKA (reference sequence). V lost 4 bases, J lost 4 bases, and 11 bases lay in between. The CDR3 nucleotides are TGCAGTGCTACGGGACCGAGATACAATGAGCAGTTCTTC. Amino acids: CSATGPRYNEQFF.

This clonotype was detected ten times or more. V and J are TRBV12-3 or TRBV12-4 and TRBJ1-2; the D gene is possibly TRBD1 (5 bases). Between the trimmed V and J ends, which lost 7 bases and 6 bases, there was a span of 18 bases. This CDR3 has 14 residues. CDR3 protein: CASTLVGAGDGYTF. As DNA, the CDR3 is TGTGCCAGCACCCTGGTAGGGGCGGGCGATGGCTACACCTTC.

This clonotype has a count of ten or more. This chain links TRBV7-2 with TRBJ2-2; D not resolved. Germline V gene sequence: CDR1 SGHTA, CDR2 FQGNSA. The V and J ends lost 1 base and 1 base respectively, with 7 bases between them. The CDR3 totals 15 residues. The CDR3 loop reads CASSLVWQNTGELFF. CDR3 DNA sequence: TGTGCCAGCAGCTTAGTGTGGCAGAACACCGGGGAGCTGTTTTTT.

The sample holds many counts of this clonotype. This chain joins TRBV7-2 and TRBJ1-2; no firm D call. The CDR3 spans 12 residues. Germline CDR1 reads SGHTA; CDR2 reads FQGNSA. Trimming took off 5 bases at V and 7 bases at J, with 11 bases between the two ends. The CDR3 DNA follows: TGTGCCAGCAGCCCAATTCTCGGTGGCTACACCTTC. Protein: CASSPILGGYTF.

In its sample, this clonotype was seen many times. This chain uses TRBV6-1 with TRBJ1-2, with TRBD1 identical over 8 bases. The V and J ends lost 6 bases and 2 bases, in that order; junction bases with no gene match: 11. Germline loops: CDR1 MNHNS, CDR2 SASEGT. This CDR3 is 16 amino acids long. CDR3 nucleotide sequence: TGTGCCAGCAGAATCGACAGGGGTAGGGGAAACTATGGCTACACCTTC. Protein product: CASRIDRGRGNYGYTF.

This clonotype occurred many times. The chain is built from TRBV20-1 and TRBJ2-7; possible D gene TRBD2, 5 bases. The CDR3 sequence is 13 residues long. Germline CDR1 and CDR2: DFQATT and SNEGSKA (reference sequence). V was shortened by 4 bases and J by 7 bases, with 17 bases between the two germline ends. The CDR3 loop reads CSATLDVSGEQYF. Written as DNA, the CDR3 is TGCAGTGCTACCCTCGACGTTTCGGGAGAGCAGTACTTC.

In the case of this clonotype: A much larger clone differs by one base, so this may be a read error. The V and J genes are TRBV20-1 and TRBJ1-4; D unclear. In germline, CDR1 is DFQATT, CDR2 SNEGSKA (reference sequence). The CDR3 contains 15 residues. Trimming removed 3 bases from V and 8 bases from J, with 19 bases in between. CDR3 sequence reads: CSASPAANMEEKLFF. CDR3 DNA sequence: TGCAGTGCTAGTCCGGCGGCCAACATGGAGGAAAAACTGTTTTTT.

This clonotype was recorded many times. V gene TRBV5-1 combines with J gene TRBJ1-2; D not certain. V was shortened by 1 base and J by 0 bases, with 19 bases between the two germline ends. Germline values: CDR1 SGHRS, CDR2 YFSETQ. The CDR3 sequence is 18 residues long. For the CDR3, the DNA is TGCGCCAGCAGCTTGTTTTCCATGAGCGCAGGCCCTAACTATGGCTACACCTTC. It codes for CASSLFSMSAGPNYGYTF.

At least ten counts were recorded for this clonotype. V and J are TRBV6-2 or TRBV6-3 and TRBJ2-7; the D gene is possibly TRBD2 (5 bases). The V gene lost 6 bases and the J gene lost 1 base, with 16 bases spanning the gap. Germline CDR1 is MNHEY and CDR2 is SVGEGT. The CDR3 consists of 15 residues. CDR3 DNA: TGTGCCAGCAGACCCCTCGGGAAACTGTCCTACGAGCAGTACTTC. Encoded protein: CASRPLGKLSYEQYF.

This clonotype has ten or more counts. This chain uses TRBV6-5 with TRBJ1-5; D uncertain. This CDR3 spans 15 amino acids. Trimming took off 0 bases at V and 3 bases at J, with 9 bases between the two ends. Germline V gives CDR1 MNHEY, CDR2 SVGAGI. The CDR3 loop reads CASSYSGRDNQPQHF. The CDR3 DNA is TGTGCCAGCAGTTACTCGGGTCGTGACAATCAGCCCCAGCATTTT.

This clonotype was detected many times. The CDR3 DNA is TGCGCCAGCAGCCAAGATTCGGGAGAAAATCAGCCCCAGCATTTT. It is translated as CASSQDSGENQPQHF. The genes are TRBV4-3 and TRBJ1-5; D uncertain. Germline CDR1 is LGHNA and CDR2 is YSLEER. The CDR3 runs 15 residues. The V gene lost 0 bases and the J gene lost 4 bases, with 10 bases spanning the gap.

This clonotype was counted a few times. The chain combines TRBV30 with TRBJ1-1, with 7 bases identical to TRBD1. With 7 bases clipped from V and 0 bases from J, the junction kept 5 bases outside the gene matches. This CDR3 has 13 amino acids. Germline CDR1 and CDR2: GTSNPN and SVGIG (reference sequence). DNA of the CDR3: TGTGCCTACTCGGGACAGATGAACACTGAAGCTTTCTTT. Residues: CAYSGQMNTEAFF.

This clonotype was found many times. CDR3 bases: TGTGCCAGCAGCTTGGGGGGGCGATCAACTAATGAAAAACTGTTTTTT. Translating it yields CASSLGGRSTNEKLFF. This chain uses TRBV7-2 with TRBJ1-4; D might be TRBD1 (6 bases). With 3 bases removed from V and 0 bases from J, the gap between germline ends came to 11 bases. Per the germline V gene, CDR1 is SGHTA and CDR2 is FQGNSA. The CDR3 has 16 residues.

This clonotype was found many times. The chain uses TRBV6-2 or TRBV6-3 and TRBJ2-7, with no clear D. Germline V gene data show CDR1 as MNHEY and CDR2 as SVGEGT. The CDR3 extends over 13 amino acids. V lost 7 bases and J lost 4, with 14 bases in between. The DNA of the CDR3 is TGTGCCAGCACCCCGGGTGGCTGGTACGAGCAGTACTTC. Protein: CASTPGGWYEQYF.

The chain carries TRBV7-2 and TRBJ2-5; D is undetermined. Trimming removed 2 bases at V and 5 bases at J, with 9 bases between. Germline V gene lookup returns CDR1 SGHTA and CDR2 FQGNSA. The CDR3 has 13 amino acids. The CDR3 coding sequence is TGTGCCAGCAGCTTATTGATTTGGGAGACCCAGTACTTC. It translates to CASSLLIWETQYF.

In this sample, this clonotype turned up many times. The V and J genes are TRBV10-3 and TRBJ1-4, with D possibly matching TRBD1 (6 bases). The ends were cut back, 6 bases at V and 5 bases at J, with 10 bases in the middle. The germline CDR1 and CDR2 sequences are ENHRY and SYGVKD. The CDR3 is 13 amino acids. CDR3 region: CAISPGQNEKLFF. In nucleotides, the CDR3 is TGTGCCATCAGCCCTGGACAGAATGAAAAACTGTTTTTT.

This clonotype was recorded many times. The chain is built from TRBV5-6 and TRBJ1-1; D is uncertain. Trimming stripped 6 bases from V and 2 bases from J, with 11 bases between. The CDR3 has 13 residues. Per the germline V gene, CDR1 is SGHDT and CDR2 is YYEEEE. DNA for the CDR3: TGTGCCAGCACCCTGGGCCTAAACACTGAAGCTTTCTTT. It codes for CASTLGLNTEAFF.

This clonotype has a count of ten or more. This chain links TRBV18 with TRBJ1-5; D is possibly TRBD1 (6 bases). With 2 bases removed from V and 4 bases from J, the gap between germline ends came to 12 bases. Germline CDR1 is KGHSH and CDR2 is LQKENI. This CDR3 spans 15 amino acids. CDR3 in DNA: TGTGCCAGCTCACCATCTCGGCAGGGGAATCAGCCCCAGCATTTT. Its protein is CASSPSRQGNQPQHF.

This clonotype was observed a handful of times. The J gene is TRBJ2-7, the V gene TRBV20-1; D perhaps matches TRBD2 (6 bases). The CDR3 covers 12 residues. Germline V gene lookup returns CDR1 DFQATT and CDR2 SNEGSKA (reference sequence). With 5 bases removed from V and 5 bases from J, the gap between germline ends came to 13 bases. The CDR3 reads CSAWGLSHEQYF. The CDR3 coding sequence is TGCAGTGCTTGGGGACTGTCTCACGAGCAGTACTTC.

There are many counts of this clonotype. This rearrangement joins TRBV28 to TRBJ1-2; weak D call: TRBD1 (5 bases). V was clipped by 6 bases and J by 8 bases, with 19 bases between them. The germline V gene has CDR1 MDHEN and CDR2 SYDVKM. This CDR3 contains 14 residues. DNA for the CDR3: TGTGCCAGCAGCTCAACGGGGCTGGGTCGGGGCTACACCTTC. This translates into CASSSTGLGRGYTF.

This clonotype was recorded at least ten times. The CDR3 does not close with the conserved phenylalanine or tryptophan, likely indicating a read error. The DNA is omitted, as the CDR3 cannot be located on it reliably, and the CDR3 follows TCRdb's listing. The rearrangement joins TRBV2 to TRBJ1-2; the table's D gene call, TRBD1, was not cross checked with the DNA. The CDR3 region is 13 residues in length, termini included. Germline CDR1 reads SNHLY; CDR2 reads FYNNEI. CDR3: CASSEITLAGDTL.

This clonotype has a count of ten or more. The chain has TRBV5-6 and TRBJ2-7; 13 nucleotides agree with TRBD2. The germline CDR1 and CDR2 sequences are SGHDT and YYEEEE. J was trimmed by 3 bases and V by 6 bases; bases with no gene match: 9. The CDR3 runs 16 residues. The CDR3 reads CASTDSTSGGFYEQYF. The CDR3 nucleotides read TGTGCCAGCACCGACTCGACTAGCGGGGGGTTCTACGAGCAGTACTTC. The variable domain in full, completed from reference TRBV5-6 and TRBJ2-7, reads DAGVTQSPTHLIKTRGQQVTLRCSPKSGHDTVSWYQQALGQGPQFIFQYYEEEERQRGNFPDRFSGHQFPNYSSELNVNALLLGDSALYLCASTDSTSGGFYEQYFGPGTRLTVT.

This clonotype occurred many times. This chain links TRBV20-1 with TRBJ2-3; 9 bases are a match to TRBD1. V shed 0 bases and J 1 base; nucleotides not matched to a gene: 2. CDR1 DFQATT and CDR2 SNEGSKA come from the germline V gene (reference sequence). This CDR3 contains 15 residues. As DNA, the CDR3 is TGCAGTGCTAGAGACAACAGGGGGCGCACAGATACGCAGTATTTT. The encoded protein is CSARDNRGRTDTQYF.

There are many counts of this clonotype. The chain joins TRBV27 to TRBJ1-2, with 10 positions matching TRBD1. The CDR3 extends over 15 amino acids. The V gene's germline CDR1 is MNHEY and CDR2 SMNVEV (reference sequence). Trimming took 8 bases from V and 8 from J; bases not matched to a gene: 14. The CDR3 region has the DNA TGTGCCAGCCGCGACCCGGGACAGGGGCTAGGGGGCTACACCTTC. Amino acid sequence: CASRDPGQGLGGYTF.

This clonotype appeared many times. CDR3 sequence: CASSLISGGYTDTQYF. Written as DNA, the CDR3 is TGTGCCAGCAGCCTCATTAGCGGGGGGTACACAGATACGCAGTATTTT. This chain uses TRBV6-1 with TRBJ2-3, with 10 bases fitting TRBD2. V shed 6 bases, J shed 2 bases, and the junction held 8 bases outside the gene matches. CDR1 MNHNS and CDR2 SASEGT come from the germline V gene. The CDR3 covers 16 residues.

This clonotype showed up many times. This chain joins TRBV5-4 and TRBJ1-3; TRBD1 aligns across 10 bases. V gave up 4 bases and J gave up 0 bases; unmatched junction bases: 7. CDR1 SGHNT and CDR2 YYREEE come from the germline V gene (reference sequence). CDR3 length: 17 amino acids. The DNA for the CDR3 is TGTGCCAGCAGCCGGGACAGGGGACAACACTCTGGAAACACCATATATTTT. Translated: CASSRDRGQHSGNTIYF.